The clone carrying this TCR beta chain was picked up a small number of times. Antigen: not known. This entry belongs to a study of T cells in Graves' hyperthyroidism and ophthalmopathy. Authors of the study amplified TCR beta CDR3 regions from RNA transcripts. HTBI primers were used for first-round RT-PCR of the TCR CDR3. TCRdb itself ran the multiplex PCR reads through MiXCR, one entry per CDR3 protein. The table has approximately 600,000 distinct CDR3 sequences, 14% seen once. Lactation, pregnancy, other autoimmune disease or uncontrolled infection excluded patients. Used for diagnoses were clinical symptoms, serum thyroxine and TRAb, thyroid ultrasound and orbital computed tomography. Germline lookup yields CDR1 SEHNR and CDR2 FQNEAQ (reference sequence). The junction had 3 bases not matched to a gene; V was cut back by 2 bases and J by 2 bases. The length of the CDR3 is 15 residues. Study-wide points: Model output signaled ophthalmopathy a median 6.5 months ahead of onset. Also found in blood were most expanded thyroid clonotypes above 0.001.

This sequence joins TRBV7-9 and TRBJ1-2, with 9 bases identical to TRBD1. Input material: blood. The source of this sequence is a woman between 18 and 29 years old with Graves' ophthalmopathy. This CDR3 reads CASSLRQGGNYGYTF. In DNA form, the CDR3 reads TGTGCCAGCAGCTTACGACAGGGGGGAAACTATGGCTACACCTTC.